This T cell receptor (beta chain) was recovered during a study of shared clonotypes between healthy human individuals. Study findings and constraints: Some clonotypes were shared by all four sorted-subset donors, while others were not shared. The non-shared ones had lower generation probabilities than the shared ones.

The donors were all Caucasian adults (living in Nashville, Tennessee). Splitting of CD4+ cells produced CD45RA+ naive and CD45RA-negative memory subsets. Clones were read by immunoSEQ multiplex PCR, and TCRdb kept only the in-frame ones, dropping some. The table has around 240,000 clones, 60% to 70% seen once; the top ten hold around 10%. Germline V CDR1 and CDR2: SQVTM, ANQGSEA. CDR3 length equals 14 residues. Regarding this clone: The target antigen is unknown.

The chain has TRBV29-1 and TRBJ2-3; 9 positions agree with TRBD2. The sequence derives from a man aged 30-40 years in good health. The material sequenced was memory CD4+ T cells sorted from blood. Indicated subset: CD45RA-negative fraction. CDR3 protein: CVISGSGGTDTQYF. The CDR3 DNA is TGCGTGATTAGCGGGAGTGGAGGCACAGATACGCAGTATTTT.